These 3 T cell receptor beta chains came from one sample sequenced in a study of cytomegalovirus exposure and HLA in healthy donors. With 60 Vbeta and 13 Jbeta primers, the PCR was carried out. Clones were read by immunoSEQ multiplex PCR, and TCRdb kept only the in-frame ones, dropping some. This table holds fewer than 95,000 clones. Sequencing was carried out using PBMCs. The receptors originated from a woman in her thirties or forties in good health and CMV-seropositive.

The CDR3 spells CASSFRDRVEDEQFF. The CDR3 bases are TGTGCCAGCAGCTTTCGGGACAGGGTAGAAGATGAGCAGTTCTTC. V gene TRBV7-2 combines with J gene TRBJ2-1; 9 nucleotides align to TRBD1. J was trimmed by 8 bases and V by 3 bases; bases with no gene match: 8. CDR3 length equals 15 residues. Germline assignment: CDR1 SGHTA and CDR2 FQGNSA.

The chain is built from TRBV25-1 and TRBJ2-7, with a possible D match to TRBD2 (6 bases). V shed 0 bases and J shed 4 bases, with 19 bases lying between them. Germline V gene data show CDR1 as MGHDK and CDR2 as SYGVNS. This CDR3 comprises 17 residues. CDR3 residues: CASSEYGARAGSYEQYF. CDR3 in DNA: TGTGCCAGCAGTGAATATGGCGCCCGGGCCGGGAGTTACGAGCAGTACTTC.

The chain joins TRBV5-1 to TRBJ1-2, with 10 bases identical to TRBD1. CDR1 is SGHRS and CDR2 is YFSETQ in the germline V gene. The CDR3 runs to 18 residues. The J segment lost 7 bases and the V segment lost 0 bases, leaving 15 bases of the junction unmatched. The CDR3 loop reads CASSLVGTGAPLLAGYTF. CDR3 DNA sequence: TGCGCCAGCAGCTTGGTCGGGACAGGGGCGCCCCTTTTGGCTGGCTACACCTTC.